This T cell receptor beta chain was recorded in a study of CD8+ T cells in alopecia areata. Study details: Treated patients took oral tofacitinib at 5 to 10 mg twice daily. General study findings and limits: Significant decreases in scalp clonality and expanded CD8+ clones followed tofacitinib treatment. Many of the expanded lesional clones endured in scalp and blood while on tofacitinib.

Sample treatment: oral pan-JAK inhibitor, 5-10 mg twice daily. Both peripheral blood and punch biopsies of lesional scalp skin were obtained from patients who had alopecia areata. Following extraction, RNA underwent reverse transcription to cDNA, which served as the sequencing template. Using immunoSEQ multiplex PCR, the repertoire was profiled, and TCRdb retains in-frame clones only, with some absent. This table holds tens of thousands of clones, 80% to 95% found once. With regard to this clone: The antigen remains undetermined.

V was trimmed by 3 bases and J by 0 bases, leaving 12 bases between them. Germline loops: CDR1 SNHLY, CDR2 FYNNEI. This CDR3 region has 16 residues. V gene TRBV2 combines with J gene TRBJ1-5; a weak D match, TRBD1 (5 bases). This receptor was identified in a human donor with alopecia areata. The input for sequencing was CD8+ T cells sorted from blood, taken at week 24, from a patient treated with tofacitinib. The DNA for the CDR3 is TGTGCCAGCAGTGAGCAGGGATGGGATAGCAATCAGCCCCAGCATTTT. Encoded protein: CASSEQGWDSNQPQHF.